This TCR beta chain was identified during a study of graft-versus-host responses after intestinal transplantation (dated by TCRdb to the early 2020s). Study-level background: Recipients received multivisceral, liver-intestinal, or isolated intestinal transplants. All recipients received anti-thymocyte globulin induction followed by maintenance tacrolimus and steroids for 3 to 4 years. After intestinal transplantation, graft-versus-host and host-versus-graft alloreactive T cell clones were followed in the graft, circulation and bone marrow using bulk TCR-beta CDR3 sequencing. Alloreactive clones were identified by sequencing pre-transplant mixed lymphocyte reaction products and comparing these products with unstimulated pre-transplant donor and recipient T cells. The cohort enrolled 24 intestinal transplant recipients, one of whom was a retransplant, and 3 patients without pretransplant specimens were excluded. A peak of at least 4% donor T cells among recipient peripheral blood mononuclear cells was the definition used for donor T cell macrochimerism. Samples from three later patients were sequenced in-house on an Illumina MiSeq with MiXCR processing rather than by the commercial service.

General conclusions and limits of the study: In the allografts of patients with donor T cell macrochimerism, GvH to HvG T cell clonal ratios were high. GvH clones were detected in recipient bone marrow, and some appeared earlier in ileal mucosa or blood, consistent with an intestinal mucosal origin. The conclusions were limited by the relatively low number and heterogeneity of the intestinal transplant patients. Early after transplant, declines in HvG clones were associated with peak levels of circulating GvH clones.

What this sample's time point label stands for: cells obtained before transplantation from donor or recipient. CD3+CD4+ and CD3+CD8+ populations were FACS-sorted from unstimulated pre-transplant donor and recipient cells taken from spleen or lymph nodes. With regard to this clone: Its antigen remains unidentified. No much larger clone is present one base from it, and per-base qualities are unavailable.

V sheds 6 bases and J sheds 5 bases, leaving 18 bases between their ends. The germline V gene encodes CDR1 SGHTS and CDR2 YDEGEE. The CDR3 numbers 15 residues from cysteine through phenylalanine. CDR3 DNA only is kept here, 45 bases in frame from base 1. Library generation was performed with the immunoSEQ multiplex PCR assay. For most patients, genomic DNA was isolated with the Qiagen DNeasy Blood and Tissue Kit and sent frozen to Adaptive Biotechnologies for TCR sequencing. High-throughput TCR-beta CDR3 sequencing of genomic DNA from most patients was performed by Adaptive Biotechnologies. On the authors' methods: Adaptive's ImmunoSEQ software was the source of the TCR sequencing data for over 15 patients, while three other patients were processed with MiXCR and VDJtools. To correct CD4 versus CD8 sorting errors, sequences present in both subsets at a frequency ratio below 5:1 were removed. CDR3 nucleotide sequences shared between donor and recipient were removed because their origin could not be assigned. Alloreactive clones required at least 2-fold expansion over unstimulated cells and minimum CFSE-low frequency of 0.002% (template counts) or 0.001% (read counts). Clones detected in sequenced pre-transplant spleen, lymph node, or MLR CFSE-low populations of the donor or recipient were defined as mappable. The cumulative frequency of alloreactive clones was calculated as a percentage of all sequences, weighted by copy number. The clones in this table, taken by TCRdb from immuneACCESS, are in-frame only. Not every clone is retained; where verified, under half of the shortfall comes from an unresolved V gene, and the cause of the rest is unknown. D and trimming come from the DNA, and the V and J calls and clone size come from that table. In this sample the table shows 99,000 or so clones, 85% to 95% of which occur a single time. Clones ranked in the top ten supply about 0.072% of the sample.

This clonotype originated in a human donor who was the organ donor for an intestinal transplant. The chain employs TRBV5-8 and TRBJ2-1; possibly the D gene is TRBD2, per 6 matching bases. The sequencing used unstimulated CD8+ T cells sorted from spleen or lymph node cells, collected before transplant. The base sequence is TGTGCCAGCATCTGGTGGGGCGGGGTCCACAATGAGCAGTTCTTC. Its amino acids are CASIWWGGVHNEQFF.